Detailed here is one T cell receptor beta chain. Trimming took 3 bases from V and 5 from J; bases not matched to a gene: 9. CDR3 length: 16 residues. From germline, CDR1 is DFQATT and CDR2 SNEGSKA (reference sequence). Source study methods: For nucleated cells, counts were estimated from reference gene primer amplification. The assay was immunoSEQ multiplex PCR, and TCRdb's table has in-frame clones only and misses some. For V, J and clone size, that table is used; D and trimming come from the DNA. The data contain approximately 190,000 clones, over 70% of them seen just once; the ten biggest clones take up 6.9%. These data belong to a study of blood T cell repertoires in COVID-19. Study-level information: The origin of the acute and convalescent COVID-19 samples was the United States, Italy and Spain. T cells, B-cell-depleted T cells, or PBMCs supplied cDNA or gDNA.

The chain has TRBV20-1 and TRBJ2-1; 11 positions agree with TRBD2. Sequencing was carried out using peripheral blood. The sequence derives from a man aged 60 to 69 with acute or convalescent COVID-19. The CDR3 DNA reads TGCAGTGCTAGTCCTTTACTAGCGGGAGTAGACAATGAGCAGTTCTTC. It yields the protein CSASPLLAGVDNEQFF.